The source of this TCR beta chain is a study of blood T cell repertoires in COVID-19 (dated by TCRdb to 2020 to 2022). Context from the whole study: The collaborator samples originated in the United States, Italy and Spain and spanned the acute and convalescent phases of COVID-19. Sample metadata almost always included a de-identified subject ID, COVID-19 status, age in years and sex. The prospective study material was composed of cDNA or gDNA derived from T cells, B-cell-depleted T cells, or PBMCs. Subjects who had been exposed to COVID-19, were actively infected with it, or had recovered from it provided the deeply sampled blood TCRbeta repertoires that made up the dataset. The repertoires were made available in a free public database intended to serve as a resource for research on the immune response to SARS-CoV-2. Where available, HLA class I and class II types were taken from metadata supplied by the sample provider and were not determined by assay-based typing. The samples were drawn from the first 160 participants of the ongoing ImmuneRACE study and from 950 to 1,500 subjects provided by 6 global collaborators.

Whole blood was collected in K2EDTA tubes by collaborating institutions according to the institutions' own protocols. For TCRbeta analysis, collaborators shipped samples as frozen whole blood, isolated PBMCs, or DNA extracted from either of those sample types. For CDR1 and CDR2, the germline V gene (reference sequence) lists MNHEY and SMNVEV. At the junction V is shortened by 3 bases and J by 1 base, with 9 bases in between. The CDR3, cysteine through phenylalanine, is 14 amino acids long. Just the 42-base CDR3 DNA is kept, in frame starting at base 1. The immunoSEQ Assay, a bias-controlled multiplex PCR, was used to amplify TCRbeta CDR3 regions from genomic DNA. Concerning the study's data processing: The number of nucleated cells in each sample was estimated by amplification of reference gene primers within the assay. To quantify the absolute abundance of each unique TCRbeta CDR3 rearrangement, sequence reads were collapsed and filtered. For each sample, productive Simpson clonality was calculated as the square root of Simpson's diversity index over productive rearrangements. As stored in TCRdb, this immuneACCESS dataset retains in-frame rearrangements with V and J assigned. A fraction of the clones does not appear; measured against another copy, unresolved V genes explain less than half of the discrepancy, and the remainder lacks a known reason. D and trimming come from the DNA, and the V and J calls and clone size come from that table. The sample contains 64,000 or so clones, approximately 91% of them found a single time. The top ten constitute roughly 1.5% of the sample.

Broad study findings and their caveats: The amount of clinical and demographic metadata varied by source and participant and was provided uncurated.

On this clone: Its antigen has not been determined. No clone much larger than this one lies a single base away; base qualities are absent.

Sequencing was carried out using peripheral blood. This TCR came from a human donor in a cohort sampled during active COVID-19. This chain joins TRBV27 to TRBJ1-1; tentative D gene TRBD1, with 6 bases matching. The CDR3 protein is CASSFRGSNTEAFF. The DNA sequence is TGTGCCAGCAGTTTTAGGGGGTCGAACACTGAAGCTTTCTTT.